This T cell receptor beta chain is drawn from a study of Ad26.COV2.S vaccination and SARS-CoV-2 variants. Here immunoSEQ multiplex PCR was the method, and the copy in TCRdb shows in-frame clones only, minus some. The sample lists approximately 400,000 clones; about 90% were seen once. V was clipped by 4 bases and J by 5 bases; unmatched bases: 4. CDR3 length: 14 residues. CDR1 is SGDLS, CDR2 YYNGEE, per germline. The TCR sequence derives from a human donor who had recovered from COVID-19. The chain is built from TRBV9 and TRBJ1-4; 8 nucleotides line up with TRBD1. Sample: peripheral blood, taken after recovery from COVID-19. As DNA, the CDR3 is TGTGCCAGCAGCAAGACAGGGGTAAATGAAAAACTGTTTTTT. Protein sequence: CASSKTGVNEKLFF.